These 3 T cell receptor beta chains were sequenced from one sample in a study of cytomegalovirus exposure and HLA in healthy donors. 13 Jbeta primers and 60 Vbeta primers were used for the PCR. Profiling relied on immunoSEQ multiplex PCR, and the TCRdb table lists in-frame clones only, not all of them. The table records fewer than 75,000 clones, about 81% of them present only once. What was sequenced was PBMCs. These receptors all stem from a man between 70 and 80 years old in good health and CMV-seronegative.

The chain couples TRBV7-6 to TRBJ2-3; D possibly corresponds to TRBD2 (5 bases). Germline V gene data show CDR1 as SGHVS and CDR2 as FNYEAQ. CDR3 length: 13 residues. V was trimmed by 2 bases and J by 8 bases, leaving 11 bases between them. CDR3 sequence reads: CASSLPGKGTQYF. CDR3 nucleotides: TGTGCCAGCAGCTTACCGGGAAAGGGTACGCAGTATTTT.

The gene calls are TRBV7-2 and TRBJ1-2; the D gene is possibly TRBD1 (5 bases). The CDR3 has 15 amino acids. CDR1 is SGHTA and CDR2 is FQGNSA in the germline V gene. V lost 1 base to trimming and J lost 8 bases, with 17 bases between them. DNA of the CDR3: TGTGCCAGCAGCTTAGTAATGGGACCTGCGGGGGGCTACACCTTC. It yields the protein CASSLVMGPAGGYTF.

The chain links TRBV2 to TRBJ2-2; 12 positions match TRBD2. The germline V gene encodes CDR1 SNHLY and CDR2 FYNNEI. CDR3 length equals 17 residues. V lost 6 bases, J lost 4 bases, and 9 bases stayed unmatched. The CDR3 DNA is TGTGCCAGCAGGTGGACTAGCGGGAAATCTGGCACCGGGGAGCTGTTTTTT. This translates into CASRWTSGKSGTGELFF.